This entry lists 10 T cell receptor beta chains sequenced from one sample in a study of T-cell reconstitution after alpha-beta-depleted transplantation in children. Unique molecular identifiers were incorporated when the TCRbeta library was constructed. In TCRdb, the PCR reads were re-called with MiXCR into one record per CDR3 protein. This sample carries around 420,000 distinct CDR3 sequences, around 15% of them seen once, and the ten largest clones take approximately 29%. Sequenced material: PBMCs, mostly from graft donor cells, taken 360 days after TCRalphabeta/CD19-depleted stem cell transplant. The receptor source for this set is a boy younger than two who had a stem cell transplant for Wiskott-Aldrich syndrome, so the T cells may come from the graft donor.

The J gene is TRBJ2-1, the V gene TRBV27; D may match TRBD1 or TRBD2 (5 bases each). Trimming left V 3 bases short and J 1 base short, with 7 bases between. CDR3 size: 14 residues. CDR1 and CDR2 (germline): MNHEY, SMNVEV (reference sequence). CDR3 nucleotide sequence: TGTGCCAGCAGTTTTTGGGGGTCCTACAATGAGCAGTTCTTC. Its protein product is CASSFWGSYNEQFF.

V and J are TRBV10-3 and TRBJ2-5; D is ambiguous. Trimming removed 2 bases at V and 1 base at J, with 11 bases between. In germline, CDR1 is ENHRY, CDR2 SYGVKD. The CDR3 runs 15 residues. CDR3 nucleotides: TGTGCCATCAGTGAGGTCGGGTTGGGCCAAGAGACCCAGTACTTC. This encodes CAISEVGLGQETQYF.

This clonotype was observed a few times. J is TRBJ2-4 and V is TRBV19; D unresolved. Per germline, CDR1 LNHDA and CDR2 SQIVND (reference sequence). The CDR3 length is 15 residues. V was pared by 5 bases and J by 0 bases, with 11 bases between. The CDR3 loop is CASSAQTLAKNIQYF. CDR3 nucleotide sequence: TGTGCCAGTAGTGCCCAAACACTAGCCAAAAACATTCAGTACTTC.

This clonotype was recorded a few times. The chain combines TRBV11-2 with TRBJ2-7; TRBD2 agrees at 14 bases. There are 18 residues in the CDR3. Germline loops: CDR1 SGHAT, CDR2 FQNNGV. V lost 2 bases, J lost 3 bases, and 9 bases stayed unmatched. DNA for the CDR3: TGTGCCAGCAGCTTATGGGGGACTAGCGGGAGCTTGCACTACGAGCAGTACTTC. Translation gives CASSLWGTSGSLHYEQYF. Looking up the rest from reference TRBV11-2 and TRBJ2-7 gives the full variable domain: EAGVAQSPRYKIIEKRQSVAFWCNPISGHATLYWYQQILGQGPKLLIQFQNNGVVDDSQLPKDRFSAERLKGVDSTLKIQPAKLEDSAVYLCASSLWGTSGSLHYEQYFGPGTRLTVT.

The chain recombines TRBV12-3 or TRBV12-4 with TRBJ1-1; D ambiguous. This CDR3 comprises 13 residues. Trimming took off 6 bases at V and 6 bases at J, with 14 bases between the two ends. CDR3 bases: TGTGCCAGCAGCCACCCCAACTCCGCTGAAGCTTTCTTT. Protein: CASSHPNSAEAFF.

The chain is built from TRBV15 and TRBJ2-7; 13 bases map to TRBD2. Germline assignment: CDR1 LNHNV and CDR2 YYDKDF (reference sequence). This CDR3 contains 15 residues. With V trimmed by 0 bases and J by 5 bases, 1 base remained unmatched. The CDR3 region is CATSREGLAGDEQYF. As DNA, the CDR3 is TGTGCCACCAGCAGAGAAGGACTAGCGGGAGACGAGCAGTACTTC.

This clonotype was counted at least ten times. V usage is TRBV20-1 and J usage is TRBJ1-1; 9 bases agree with TRBD1. Germline V CDR1 and CDR2: DFQATT, SNEGSKA (reference sequence). Trimming cost V 6 bases and J 7 bases; bases outside gene matches: 6. This CDR3 has 12 residues. CDR3 in DNA: TGCAGTGCACTGGGACAGGGTGTTGAAGCTTTCTTT. Translation: CSALGQGVEAFF.

This clonotype was recorded once. The chain carries TRBV3-1 and TRBJ2-5, with 7 bases lining up with TRBD2. Germline assignment: CDR1 LGHDT and CDR2 YNNKEL (reference sequence). The junction had 7 bases not matched to a gene; V was cut back by 1 base and J by 5 bases. This CDR3 has 15 residues. DNA for the CDR3: TGTGCCAGCAGCCAAGTTGGCGGGAGAATGGAGACCCAGTACTTC. Residues: CASSQVGGRMETQYF.

The sample holds a few counts of this clonotype. The chain combines TRBV2 with TRBJ1-5; 8 positions agree with TRBD1. Per germline, CDR1 SNHLY and CDR2 FYNNEI. V was pared by 1 base and J by 5 bases, with 7 bases of the junction left unmatched. This CDR3 comprises 16 residues. The CDR3 DNA sequence: TGTGCCAGCAGTGAAGATGGGGGACAGGCCCATCAGCCCCAGCATTTT. This codes for CASSEDGGQAHQPQHF.

V gene TRBV5-1 combines with J gene TRBJ2-7, with a tentative D call TRBD2 (6 bases). The CDR3 is 15 residues long. V was pared by 0 bases and J by 0 bases, with 10 bases between. CDR1 is SGHRS, CDR2 YFSETQ, per germline. CDR3 nucleotide sequence: TGCGCCAGCAGCTTGGAACCGACTAGCTCCTACGAGCAGTACTTC. Translation: CASSLEPTSSYEQYF.